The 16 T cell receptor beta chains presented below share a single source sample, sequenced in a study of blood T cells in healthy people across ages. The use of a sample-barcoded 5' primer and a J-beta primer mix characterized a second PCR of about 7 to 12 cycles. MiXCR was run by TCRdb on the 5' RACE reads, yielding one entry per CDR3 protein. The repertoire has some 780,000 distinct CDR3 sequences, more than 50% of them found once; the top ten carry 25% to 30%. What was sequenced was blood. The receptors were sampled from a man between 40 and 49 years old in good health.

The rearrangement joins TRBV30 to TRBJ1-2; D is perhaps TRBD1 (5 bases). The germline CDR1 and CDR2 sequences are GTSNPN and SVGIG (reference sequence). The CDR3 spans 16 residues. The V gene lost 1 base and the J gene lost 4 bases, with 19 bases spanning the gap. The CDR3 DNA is TGTGCCTGGAGTGGGACTGGGGCTAGTAGAAGCTATGGCTACACCTTC. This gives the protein CAWSGTGASRSYGYTF.

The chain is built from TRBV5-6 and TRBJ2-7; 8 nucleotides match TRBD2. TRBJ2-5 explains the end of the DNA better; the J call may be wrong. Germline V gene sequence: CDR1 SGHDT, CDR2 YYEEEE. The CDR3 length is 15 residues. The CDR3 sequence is CASSPTGTSDETQYF. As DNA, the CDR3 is TGTGCCAGCAGCCCGACCGGGACTAGTGATGAGACCCAGTACTTC.

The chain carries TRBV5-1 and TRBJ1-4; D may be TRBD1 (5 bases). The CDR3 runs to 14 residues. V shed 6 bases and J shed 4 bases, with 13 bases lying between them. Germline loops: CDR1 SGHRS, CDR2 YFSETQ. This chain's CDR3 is CASTPKQGNEKLFF. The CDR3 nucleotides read TGCGCCAGCACCCCCAAGCAGGGTAATGAAAAACTGTTTTTT.

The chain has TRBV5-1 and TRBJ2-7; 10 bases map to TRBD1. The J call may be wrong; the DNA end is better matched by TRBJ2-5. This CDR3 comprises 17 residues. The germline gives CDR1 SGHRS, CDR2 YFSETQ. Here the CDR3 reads CASRPGTGAGGRETQYF. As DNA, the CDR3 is TGCGCCAGCAGGCCCGGGACAGGGGCCGGTGGACGGGAGACCCAGTACTTC.

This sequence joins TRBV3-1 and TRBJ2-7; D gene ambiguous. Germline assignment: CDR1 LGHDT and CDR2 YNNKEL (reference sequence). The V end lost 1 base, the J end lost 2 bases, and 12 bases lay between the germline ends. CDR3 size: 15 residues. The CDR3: CASSQVSGSPYEQYF. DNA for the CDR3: TGTGCCAGCAGCCAAGTTTCAGGTAGCCCCTACGAGCAGTACTTC.

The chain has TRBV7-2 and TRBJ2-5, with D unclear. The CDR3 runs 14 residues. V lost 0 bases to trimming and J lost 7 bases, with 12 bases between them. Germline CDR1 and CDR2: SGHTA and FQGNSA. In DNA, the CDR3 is TGTGCCAGCAGCTTAGCCCAATTGGTTCTGACCCAGTACTTC. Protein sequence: CASSLAQLVLTQYF.

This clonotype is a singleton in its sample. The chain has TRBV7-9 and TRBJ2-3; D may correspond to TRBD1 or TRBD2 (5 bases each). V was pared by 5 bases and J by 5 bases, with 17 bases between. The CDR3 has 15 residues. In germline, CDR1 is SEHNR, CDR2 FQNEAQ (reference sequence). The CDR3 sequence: CASSPSGGQEDTQYF. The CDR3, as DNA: TGTGCCAGCAGCCCGTCTGGGGGTCAGGAAGATACGCAGTATTTT.

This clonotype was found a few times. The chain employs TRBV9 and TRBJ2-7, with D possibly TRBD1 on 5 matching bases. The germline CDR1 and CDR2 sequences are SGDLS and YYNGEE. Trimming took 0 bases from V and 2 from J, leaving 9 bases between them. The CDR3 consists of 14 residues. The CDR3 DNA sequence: TGTGCCAGCAGCGTAGATCAGGGTCCCTACGAGCAGTACTTC. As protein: CASSVDQGPYEQYF.

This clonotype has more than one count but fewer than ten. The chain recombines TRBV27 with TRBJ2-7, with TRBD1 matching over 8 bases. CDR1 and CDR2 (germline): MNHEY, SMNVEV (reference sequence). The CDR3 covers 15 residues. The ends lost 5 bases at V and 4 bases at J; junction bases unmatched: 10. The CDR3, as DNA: TGTGCCAGCAGTACACGGTACCAGGGGGCATACGAGCAGTACTTC. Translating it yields CASSTRYQGAYEQYF.

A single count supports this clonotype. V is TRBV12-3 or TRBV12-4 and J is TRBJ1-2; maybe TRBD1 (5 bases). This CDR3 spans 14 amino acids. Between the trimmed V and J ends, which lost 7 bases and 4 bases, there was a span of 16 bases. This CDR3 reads CASTTTGASYGYTF. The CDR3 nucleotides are TGTGCCAGCACCACAACCGGGGCCTCCTATGGCTACACCTTC.

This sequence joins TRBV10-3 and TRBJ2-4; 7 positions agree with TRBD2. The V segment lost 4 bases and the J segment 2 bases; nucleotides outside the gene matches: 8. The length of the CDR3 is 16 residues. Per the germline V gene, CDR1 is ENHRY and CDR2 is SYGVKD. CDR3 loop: CAISGKAGTTKNIQYF. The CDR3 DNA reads TGTGCCATCAGTGGTAAAGCGGGGACCACCAAAAACATTCAGTACTTC.

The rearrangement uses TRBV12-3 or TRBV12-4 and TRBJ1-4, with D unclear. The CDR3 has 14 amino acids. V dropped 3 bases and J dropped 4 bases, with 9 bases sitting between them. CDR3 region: CASSFGILNEKLFF. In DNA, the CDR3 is TGTGCCAGCAGTTTCGGGATTCTTAATGAAAAACTGTTTTTT.

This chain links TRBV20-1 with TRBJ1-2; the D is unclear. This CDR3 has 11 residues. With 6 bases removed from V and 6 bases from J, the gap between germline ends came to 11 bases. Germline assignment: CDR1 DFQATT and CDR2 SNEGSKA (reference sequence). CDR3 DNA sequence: TGCAGTGCGCGGTACATTGATGGCTACACCTTC. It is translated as CSARYIDGYTF.

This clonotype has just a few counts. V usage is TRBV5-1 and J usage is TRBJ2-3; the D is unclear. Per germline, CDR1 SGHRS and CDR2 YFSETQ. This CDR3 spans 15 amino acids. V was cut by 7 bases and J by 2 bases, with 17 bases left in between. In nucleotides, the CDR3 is TGCGCCAGCGCCTATCAGGAGCCAGACACAGATACGCAGTATTTT. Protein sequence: CASAYQEPDTDTQYF.

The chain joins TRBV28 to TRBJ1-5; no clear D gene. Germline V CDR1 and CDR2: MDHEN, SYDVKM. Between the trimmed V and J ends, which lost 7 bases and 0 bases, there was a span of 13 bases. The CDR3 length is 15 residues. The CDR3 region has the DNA TGTGCCAGCATATGGACGGGCTATAGCAATCAGCCCCAGCATTTT. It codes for CASIWTGYSNQPQHF.

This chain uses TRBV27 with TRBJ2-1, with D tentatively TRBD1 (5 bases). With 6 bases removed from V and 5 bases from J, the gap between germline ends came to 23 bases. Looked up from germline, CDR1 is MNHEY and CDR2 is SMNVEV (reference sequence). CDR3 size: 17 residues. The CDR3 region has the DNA TGTGCCAGCAGCCGCGTTGACTTTCACTTAGGGGACAATGAGCAGTTCTTC. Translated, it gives CASSRVDFHLGDNEQFF.